The 24 T cell receptor beta chains below come from one sample, sequenced in a study of OX40 agonist ivuxolimab in advanced cancers. TCRdb keeps only in-frame clones here, not all; method: immunoSEQ multiplex PCR. Of about 16,000 clones listed, roughly 79% were seen once; the top ten hold approximately 13%. The sample here was CD4+ or CD8+ T cells sorted from blood, taken in a trial of the OX40 agonist ivuxolimab. The receptor source for this set is an adult with an advanced solid tumor such as melanoma, head and neck, liver or kidney cancer.

This clone was counted once. The rearrangement uses TRBV4-1 and TRBJ2-7; D not certain. CDR1 MGHRA and CDR2 YSYEKL come from the germline V gene. This CDR3 has 15 residues. V gave up 1 base and J gave up 0 bases, with 10 bases separating them. Here the CDR3 DNA reads TGCGCCAGCAGCCAAGTCCTAGGCAACTCCTACGAGCAGTACTTC. Amino acid sequence: CASSQVLGNSYEQYF.

This clone was counted a few times. The chain uses TRBV27 and TRBJ2-5, with D possibly being TRBD1 (7 bases). Trimming removed 1 base from V and 5 bases from J, with 17 bases in between. This CDR3 is built from 16 residues. Germline CDR1 reads MNHEY; CDR2 reads SMNVEV (reference sequence). The CDR3 DNA sequence: TGTGCCAGCAGTTTATTTGCAACTCCAGGGGGGGAGACCCAGTACTTC. Protein: CASSLFATPGGETQYF.

The chain employs TRBV27 and TRBJ2-7; D tentatively fits TRBD1 or TRBD2 (6 bases each). The V end was cut by 7 bases, the J end by 2 bases, with 18 bases between. Germline CDR1 is MNHEY and CDR2 is SMNVEV (reference sequence). This CDR3 has 15 amino acids. CDR3 in DNA: TGTGCCAGCACCGACTGGGGGGCAGGGGCCTACGAGCAGTACTTC. Amino acid sequence: CASTDWGAGAYEQYF.

J is TRBJ1-6 and V is TRBV7-9; D call uncertain. Trimming pared 4 bases from V and 14 bases from J, leaving 12 bases between. CDR1 and CDR2 (germline): SEHNR, FQNEAQ (reference sequence). The CDR3 length is 12 residues. DNA of the CDR3: TGTGCCAGCAGCTCCGACCCACCAGCCCTCCACTTT. Translated: CASSSDPPALHF.

This clone was detected a few times. This chain joins TRBV27 and TRBJ1-1; no firm D call. Trimming stripped 6 bases from V and 3 bases from J, with 11 bases between. Germline assignment: CDR1 MNHEY and CDR2 SMNVEV (reference sequence). The CDR3 runs 13 residues. The CDR3 sequence is CASSSWEDTEAFF. CDR3 coding DNA: TGTGCCAGCAGCTCCTGGGAGGACACTGAAGCTTTCTTT.

The chain has TRBV5-8 and TRBJ1-1; TRBD1 agrees at 9 bases. This CDR3 comprises 14 residues. The V and J ends lost 4 bases and 4 bases, in that order; junction bases with no gene match: 5. Germline V gene data show CDR1 as SGHTS and CDR2 as YDEGEE. CDR3 sequence: CASSPGQGSTEAFF. DNA of the CDR3: TGTGCCAGCAGCCCGGGACAGGGAAGCACTGAAGCTTTCTTT.

The V gene is TRBV13, the J gene TRBJ2-5; TRBD1 matches at 7 bases. After removal of 0 bases from V and 0 bases from J, the junction contained 1 base not matched to a gene. CDR3 length: 15 amino acids. Looked up from germline, CDR1 is PRHDT and CDR2 is FYEKMQ (reference sequence). CDR3 residues: CASSLGRGYQETQYF. In nucleotides, the CDR3 is TGTGCCAGCAGCTTAGGCAGGGGGTACCAAGAGACCCAGTACTTC.

The J gene is TRBJ1-1, the V gene TRBV13; D remains unclear. There are 15 residues in the CDR3. With 2 bases removed from V and 4 bases from J, the gap between germline ends came to 14 bases. Germline values: CDR1 PRHDT, CDR2 FYEKMQ (reference sequence). The CDR3 sequence is CASSLFEVSGTEAFF. In DNA form, the CDR3 reads TGTGCCAGCAGCTTATTTGAGGTGTCGGGCACTGAAGCTTTCTTT.

In nucleotides, the CDR3 is TGTGCCACCAGCTGGGGAGGGGGGACTGAAGCTTTCTTT. It translates to CATSWGGGTEAFF. This chain uses TRBV15 with TRBJ1-1, with D possibly being TRBD1 (6 bases). Looked up from germline, CDR1 is LNHNV and CDR2 is YYDKDF (reference sequence). Trimming removed 5 bases from V and 5 bases from J, with 12 bases in between. CDR3 length equals 13 residues.

The chain uses TRBV7-8 and TRBJ1-1; possible D gene TRBD1, 5 bases. This CDR3 is 20 amino acids long. Germline lookup yields CDR1 SGHVS and CDR2 FQNEAQ. The V end was cut by 2 bases, the J end by 3 bases, with 28 bases between. The CDR3 here is CASSLFRFGSRNRGDTEAFF. In DNA, the CDR3 is TGTGCCAGCAGCTTATTTCGATTCGGATCCAGGAATAGGGGCGACACTGAAGCTTTCTTT. The whole variable domain, filled in from reference TRBV7-8 and TRBJ1-1, reads GAGVSQSPRYKVAKRGQDVALRCDPISGHVSLFWYQQALGQGPEFLTYFQNEAQLDKSGLPSDRFFAERPEGSVSTLKIQRTQQEDSAVYLCASSLFRFGSRNRGDTEAFFGQGTRLTVV.

This clone came up a few times. The chain is built from TRBV2 and TRBJ2-7; D is unclear. Germline V CDR1 and CDR2: SNHLY, FYNNEI. The CDR3 contains 12 residues. V lost 11 bases and J lost 2, with 13 bases in between. DNA of the CDR3: TGTGCCCGCGCAGTCGATCCCTACGAGCAGTACTTC. This encodes CARAVDPYEQYF.

This sequence joins TRBV5-4 and TRBJ2-7, with 7 positions matching TRBD2. The ends lost 4 bases at V and 4 bases at J; junction bases unmatched: 14. Per the germline V gene, CDR1 is SGHNT and CDR2 is YYREEE (reference sequence). The CDR3 sequence is 16 residues long. CDR3 loop: CASSPLAGGTYYEQYF. CDR3 coding DNA: TGTGCCAGCAGCCCCCTTGCCGGGGGGACGTATTACGAGCAGTACTTC.

This clone turned up a few times. V is TRBV7-9 and J is TRBJ2-5, with 8 bases lining up with TRBD1. V lost 0 bases, J lost 5 bases, and 8 bases stayed unmatched. The V gene's germline CDR1 is SEHNR and CDR2 FQNEAQ (reference sequence). The CDR3 covers 16 residues. The CDR3 loop is CASSLAAGGTRETQYF. The CDR3, as DNA: TGTGCCAGCAGCTTAGCGGCAGGGGGCACAAGGGAGACCCAGTACTTC.

The chain recombines TRBV6-5 with TRBJ2-7; D is possibly TRBD1 (5 bases). The CDR3 contains 13 residues. Trimming took off 2 bases at V and 4 bases at J, with 9 bases between the two ends. Germline V gene sequence: CDR1 MNHEY, CDR2 SVGAGI. Here the CDR3 DNA reads TGTGCCAGCAGTTACGAGGACATTTACGAGCAGTACTTC. Translated, it gives CASSYEDIYEQYF.

The rearrangement links TRBV2 to TRBJ1-1; TRBD1 might be the D (6 bases). There are 16 residues in the CDR3. Germline CDR1 reads SNHLY; CDR2 reads FYNNEI. Trimming pared 2 bases from V and 0 bases from J, leaving 13 bases between. CDR3 in amino acids: CASSEPRKGVNTEAFF. CDR3 coding DNA: TGTGCCAGCAGTGAACCCAGAAAGGGGGTGAACACTGAAGCTTTCTTT.

V is TRBV11-3 and J is TRBJ2-7, with D unclear. The V end lost 5 bases, the J end lost 3 bases, and 8 bases lay between the germline ends. The CDR3 is 12 residues long. Germline V CDR1 and CDR2: SGHNT, YENEEA. CDR3 bases: TGTGCCAGCAGCCAGGACCACTACGAGCAGTACTTC. Encoded protein: CASSQDHYEQYF.

This sequence joins TRBV6-5 and TRBJ1-5; D may be TRBD1 (6 bases). Trimming removed 6 bases at V and 0 bases at J, with 9 bases between. Looked up from germline, CDR1 is MNHEY and CDR2 is SVGAGI. The CDR3 runs 14 residues. CDR3 nucleotides: TGTGCCAGCAGAGGGACACTTAGCAATCAGCCCCAGCATTTT. Translation: CASRGTLSNQPQHF.

The V gene is TRBV7-9, the J gene TRBJ2-3; D ambiguous. Per germline, CDR1 SEHNR and CDR2 FQNEAQ (reference sequence). V was trimmed by 0 bases and J by 1 base, leaving 2 bases between them. CDR3 length: 13 amino acids. The CDR3 region has the DNA TGTGCCAGCAGCTTAGCTCGCACAGATACGCAGTATTTT. Residues: CASSLARTDTQYF.

V usage is TRBV7-9 and J usage is TRBJ2-1; weak D call: TRBD1 (6 bases). V lost 2 bases, J lost 7 bases, and 9 bases lay in between. There are 13 residues in the CDR3. Germline V gene sequence: CDR1 SEHNR, CDR2 FQNEAQ (reference sequence). Here the CDR3 DNA reads TGTGCCAGCAGCTTACCAGGGGTGAATGAGCAGTTCTTC. It codes for CASSLPGVNEQFF.

With regard to this clone: One end of the junction fails to match germline, which may point to a read error. The chain recombines TRBV2 with TRBJ2-3, with TRBD1 identical over 10 bases. CDR1 and CDR2 (germline): SNHLY, FYNNEI. This CDR3 contains 15 residues. CDR3 nucleotides: TGTGCCAGCAGGGAAGGACAGGGGGTGAGAGGTACGCAGTATTTT. Translating gives CASREGQGVRGTQYF.

The chain carries TRBV5-4 and TRBJ2-7; 12 bases fit TRBD2. Germline trimming cut 4 bases from V and 2 bases from J; bases unmatched to any gene: 4. From germline, CDR1 is SGHNT and CDR2 YYREEE (reference sequence). The CDR3 covers 15 residues. CDR3 protein: CASSIGLAGPYEQYF. Written as DNA, the CDR3 is TGTGCCAGCAGCATCGGACTAGCGGGACCCTACGAGCAGTACTTC. Filled out from reference TRBV5-4 and TRBJ2-7, the complete variable domain reads ETGVTQSPTHLIKTRGQQVTLRCSSQSGHNTVSWYQQALGQGPQFIFQYYREEENGRGNFPPRFSGLQFPNYSSELNVNALELDDSALYLCASSIGLAGPYEQYFGPGTRLTVT.

This clone has more than one count but fewer than ten. The chain has TRBV7-9 and TRBJ2-3; the D call may be TRBD1 or TRBD2 (5 bases each). The germline V gene encodes CDR1 SEHNR and CDR2 FQNEAQ (reference sequence). Between the trimmed V and J ends, which lost 3 bases and 1 base, there was a span of 17 bases. CDR3 length equals 17 residues. CDR3 sequence: CASSFRGPGGGTDTQYF. The CDR3 DNA reads TGTGCCAGCAGCTTCCGGGGACCAGGTGGGGGCACAGATACGCAGTATTTT.

The rearrangement uses TRBV10-3 and TRBJ1-5; perhaps TRBD1 as D (5 bases). CDR3 length equals 14 residues. Germline V gene lookup returns CDR1 ENHRY and CDR2 SYGVKD. Between the trimmed V and J ends, which lost 0 bases and 2 bases, there was a span of 5 bases. CDR3 DNA: TGTGCCATCAGTGAGTCGGGGGGCAATCAGCCCCAGCATTTT. As protein: CAISESGGNQPQHF.

This clone was counted between two and nine times. This chain uses TRBV11-3 with TRBJ2-2, with D hard to call. Trimming stripped 2 bases from V and 1 base from J, with 2 bases between. This CDR3 comprises 13 residues. Germline V gene data show CDR1 as SGHNT and CDR2 as YENEEA. The CDR3 bases are TGTGCCAGCAGCTTATTGAACACCGGGGAGCTGTTTTTT. Translating gives CASSLLNTGELFF. The full variable domain, completed using reference TRBV11-3 and TRBJ2-2, is EAGVVQSPRYKIIEKKQPVAFWCNPISGHNTLYWYLQNLGQGPELLIRYENEEAVDDSQLPKDRFSAERLKGVDSTLKIQPAELGDSAVYLCASSLLNTGELFFGEGSRLTVL.